The T cell receptor beta chain under discussion was sequenced for a study of monozygotic twins with inflammatory bowel disease. The study's findings and limits: Relative to healthy twins, IBD patients had fewer clonotypes in common with others, a gap that was especially apparent with disease activity. Discrimination among different T cell subtypes was not achievable.

CDR1 and CDR2 from the germline V gene are LGHNA and YSLEER. This CDR3 region has 14 residues. In regard to this clonotype: The antigen is not known.

For every TCR library, approximately 3,300 ng of total RNA was used. TCRdb re-analyzed the 5' RACE reads; it lists each CDR3 protein once, without DNA. The table lists 400,000 to 500,000 distinct CDR3 sequences. The genes are TRBV4-3 and TRBJ2-2. This TCR was sampled from a human donor with ulcerative colitis or Crohn's disease, or a healthy co-twin of an affected twin (not recorded which). The source material was blood. The CDR3 protein is CASSQTWVAGELFF.